These T cell receptor beta chains were read from a single sample in a study of cytomegalovirus exposure and HLA in healthy donors. This table comes from immunoSEQ multiplex PCR, and its TCRdb copy is limited to in-frame clones, with some not included. The table has roughly 200,000 clones, around 80% seen once. The specimen sequenced was PBMCs. These receptors originate from a man between 25 and 39 years old in good health and CMV-seronegative. Both conserved end residues are part of each CDR3. The D gene is left open where the match is weak. Size tells how often a clone was seen (once, few, many) or the class of an expanded clone, and some rows leave it out.

>TRBV10-3|few|-|TRBJ1-4
CAISAFQGADEKLFF
TGTGCCATCAGCGCCTTTCAAGGAGCGGATGAAAAACTGTTTTTT
>TRBV2|-|TRBD1|TRBJ1-5
CASNLLGTENQPQHF
TGTGCCAGCAACTTACTTGGGACAGAGAATCAGCCCCAGCATTTT
>TRBV10-3|-|-|TRBJ2-3
CAISESSARTDTQYF
TGTGCCATCAGTGAGTCGAGCGCCCGCACAGATACGCAGTATTTT
>TRBV13|-|-|TRBJ1-1
CASSLGRGTSRTEAFF
TGTGCCAGCAGCCTTGGCCGGGGGACGTCCAGGACTGAAGCTTTCTTT
>TRBV5-1|once|TRBD1|TRBJ1-1
CASTYGQAKPNTEAFF
TGCGCCAGCACGTACGGACAGGCCAAGCCGAACACTGAAGCTTTCTTT
>TRBV29-1|few|TRBD1|TRBJ2-7
CSVAGTGAYEQYF
TGCAGCGTCGCCGGGACAGGAGCCTACGAGCAGTACTTC
>TRBV2|-|TRBD1|TRBJ1-5
CASSGGQHGQPQHF
TGTGCCAGCAGTGGGGGACAGCACGGTCAGCCCCAGCATTTT
>TRBV2|-|-|TRBJ1-1
CASSYRGGTEAFF
TGTGCCAGCAGCTATCGGGGTGGCACTGAAGCTTTCTTT
>TRBV9|-|TRBD1|TRBJ1-6
CASSFETGDNSPLHF
TGTGCCAGCAGCTTTGAGACAGGGGACAATTCACCCCTCCACTTT
>TRBV19|-|TRBD2|TRBJ2-3
CASSIYSGTSGPPDTQYF
TGTGCCAGTAGTATTTACTCGGGGACTAGCGGACCACCAGATACGCAGTATTTT
>TRBV5-1|-|TRBD2|TRBJ2-5
CASSPGGPGETQYF
TGCGCCAGCAGCCCGGGGGGGCCGGGGGAGACCCAGTACTTC
>TRBV5-5|-|-|TRBJ2-7
CASSWRDGSYEQYF
TGTGCCAGCAGCTGGAGGGACGGGTCCTACGAGCAGTACTTC
>TRBV27|-|TRBD2|TRBJ2-7
CASSLVGLVPTAYYEQYF
TGTGCCAGCAGTTTAGTAGGACTAGTTCCTACAGCTTACTACGAGCAGTACTTC
>TRBV27|-|TRBD1|TRBJ1-5
CASSLTQGERGQPQHF
TGTGCCAGCAGTTTAACTCAGGGGGAGAGGGGTCAGCCCCAGCATTTT
>TRBV6-1|-|TRBD1|TRBJ2-1
CASSRDREYNEQFF
TGTGCCAGCAGCCGGGACAGGGAATACAATGAGCAGTTCTTC
>TRBV28|-|TRBD2|TRBJ2-1
CASSSSGDSWGEQFF
TGTGCCAGCAGTTCTAGCGGAGACTCTTGGGGTGAGCAGTTCTTC
>TRBV4-1|-|TRBD2|TRBJ2-7
CASSFRASGSYEQYF
TGCGCCAGCAGCTTCCGGGCTAGCGGGAGTTACGAGCAGTACTTC
>TRBV5-1|-|-|TRBJ1-1
CASRPQGLITEAFF
TGCGCCAGCAGGCCCCAGGGGCTAATCACTGAAGCTTTCTTT
>TRBV5-1|-|TRBD2|TRBJ2-5
CASSPPGRGDQETQYF
TGCGCCAGCAGCCCCCCAGGACGGGGGGACCAAGAGACCCAGTACTTC
>TRBV27|-|-|TRBJ2-7
CASSHRVGYEQYF
TGTGCCAGCAGTCACAGGGTGGGCTACGAGCAGTACTTC
>TRBV25-1|-|-|TRBJ1-1
CASSSQPPGDTEAFF
TGTGCCAGCAGTTCTCAACCCCCAGGGGACACTGAAGCTTTCTTT
>TRBV5-1|-|-|TRBJ1-1
CASSLHFQGADTEAFF
TGCGCCAGCAGCTTGCATTTCCAGGGTGCGGACACTGAAGCTTTCTTT
>TRBV5-3|-|-|TRBJ1-3
CARSLRGYRSGNTIYF
TGTGCCAGAAGCTTGAGGGGTTACAGGTCCGGAAACACCATATATTTT
>TRBV7-9|-|-|TRBJ2-5
CASSSTGWGETQYF
TGTGCCAGCAGCTCCACAGGGTGGGGAGAGACCCAGTACTTC
>TRBV10-3|-|-|TRBJ1-4
CAISEEANEKLFF
TGTGCCATCAGTGAGGAGGCTAATGAAAAACTGTTTTTT
>TRBV5-1|-|-|TRBJ2-5
CASSLADEAQYF
TGCGCCAGCAGCTTGGCGGATGAGGCCCAGTACTTC
>TRBV28|-|-|TRBJ1-1
CASSLTETNTEAFF
TGTGCCAGCAGTTTGACAGAGACGAACACTGAAGCTTTCTTT
>TRBV9|-|TRBD2|TRBJ2-1
CASSPWTSGSYNEQFF
TGTGCCAGCAGCCCATGGACTAGCGGGAGTTACAATGAGCAGTTCTTC
>TRBV4-1|-|-|TRBJ1-1
CASSQDPGAEAFF
TGCGCCAGCAGCCAAGATCCGGGGGCTGAAGCTTTCTTT
>TRBV28|-|TRBD2|TRBJ2-5
CASRASGSGFQETQYF
TGTGCCAGCAGGGCTAGCGGGAGCGGATTCCAAGAGACCCAGTACTTC
>TRBV28|-|TRBD1|TRBJ1-5
CASSLFRDRPYQPQHF
TGTGCCAGCAGTTTATTTCGGGACAGGCCGTATCAGCCCCAGCATTTT
>TRBV6-4|-|TRBD1|TRBJ1-1
CASRPKTGGGTEAFF
TGTGCCAGCAGACCGAAAACAGGGGGAGGGACTGAAGCTTTCTTT
>TRBV30|-|TRBD2|TRBJ2-1
CAWSVPREGYNEQFF
TGTGCCTGGAGTGTACCGCGGGAGGGTTACAATGAGCAGTTCTTC
>TRBV2|-|TRBD2|TRBJ2-7
CASSVDRTGGWQYF
TGTGCCAGCAGCGTTGATAGAACGGGGGGTTGGCAGTACTTC
>TRBV11-3|-|TRBD2|TRBJ2-2
CASSSGTSGTGELFF
TGTGCCAGCAGCTCGGGGACTAGCGGCACCGGGGAGCTGTTTTTT